This T cell receptor (beta chain) derives from a study of Graves' ophthalmopathy and Graves' hyperthyroidism. In germline, CDR1 is SEHNR, CDR2 FQNEAQ (reference sequence). Trimming left V 5 bases short and J 0 bases short, with 16 bases between. CDR3 size: 16 residues. Each hyperthyroidism patient was newly diagnosed, with under 2 months' duration, and aged 18 to 65. Investigators amplified TCR beta CDR3 regions from RNA transcripts. An opening RT-PCR round employed HTBI primers and preceded a second-round multiplex PCR. TCRdb passed the multiplex PCR reads through MiXCR, listing each CDR3 protein once. The top ten clones hold over 3.5% of a sample with about 550,000 distinct CDR3 sequences, less than 45% of them seen once. This clonotype was seen a handful of times.

This chain connects TRBV7-9 to TRBJ1-1; D gene unclear. The sequence was collected from an adult man with Graves' hyperthyroidism. The sequenced sample was peripheral blood or thyroid tissue (not recorded which). CDR3 residues: CASSPPGEVVNTEAFF. Here the CDR3 DNA reads TGTGCCAGCAGCCCCCCCGGGGAGGTCGTGAACACTGAAGCTTTCTTT.